The 10 T cell receptor beta chains below were found in one sample sequenced in a study of blood T cell repertoires in COVID-19. Libraries were prepared by immunoSEQ multiplex PCR; TCRdb keeps only in-frame clonotypes and omits some of them. Among around 100,000 clones listed, approximately 88% were seen once. Material: peripheral blood. The receptors stem from a man in his fifties with COVID-19, enrolled during active disease.

The chain joins TRBV9 to TRBJ1-2; D call uncertain. The CDR3 loop spans 14 amino acids. Per the germline V gene, CDR1 is SGDLS and CDR2 is YYNGEE. V was pared by 4 bases and J by 5 bases, with 15 bases between. In nucleotides, the CDR3 is TGTGCCAGCAGCCCTCAGTCGTCGGGATATGGCTACACCTTC. Protein: CASSPQSSGYGYTF.

V gene TRBV3-1 (or the pseudogene TRBV3-2) combines with J gene TRBJ1-1, with 9 bases lining up with TRBD1. In germline, CDR1 is LGHDT, CDR2 YNNKEL (reference sequence). The CDR3 covers 17 residues. V shed 3 bases, J shed 1 base, and the junction held 9 bases outside the gene matches. For the CDR3, the DNA is TGTGCCAGCAGCCACCAAAATCCGGGACAGGGGAACACTGAAGCTTTCTTT. It is translated as CASSHQNPGQGNTEAFF.

J is TRBJ2-3 and V is TRBV28, with 8 bases identical to TRBD2. J was trimmed by 2 bases and V by 3 bases; bases with no gene match: 13. CDR1 is MDHEN and CDR2 is SYDVKM in the germline V gene. This CDR3 is built from 18 residues. CDR3 nucleotide sequence: TGTGCCAGCAGTTTCCCCTCCCAGCGGGGGAGTATCACAGATACGCAGTATTTT. This encodes CASSFPSQRGSITDTQYF. Complete variable domain (other parts from reference TRBV28 and TRBJ2-3): DVKVTQSSRYLVKRTGEKVFLECVQDMDHENMFWYRQDPGLGLRLIYFSYDVKMKEKGDIPEGYSVSREKKERFSLILESASTNQTSMYLCASSFPSQRGSITDTQYFGPGTRLTVL.

The V gene is TRBV18, the J gene TRBJ2-1, with D perhaps matching TRBD1 (5 bases). CDR3 length: 14 residues. CDR1 and CDR2 (germline): KGHSH, LQKENI. Trimming stripped 4 bases from V and 8 bases from J, with 15 bases between. The chain's CDR3 is CASSLKYQGDEQFF. In nucleotides, the CDR3 is TGTGCCAGCTCACTAAAATATCAGGGCGATGAGCAGTTCTTC.

This clone has just a few counts. The rearrangement joins TRBV11-2 to TRBJ1-2, with 7 bases matching TRBD1. After removal of 0 bases from V and 4 bases from J, the junction contained 5 bases not matched to a gene. CDR3 length equals 15 residues. Germline V gene sequence: CDR1 SGHAT, CDR2 FQNNGV. The CDR3 sequence is CASSLEGGRGYGYTF. The CDR3 nucleotides are TGTGCCAGCAGCTTAGAAGGGGGCCGAGGCTATGGCTACACCTTC.

V is TRBV11-1 and J is TRBJ2-3, with D hard to call. This CDR3 comprises 14 residues. Deletions cut 3 bases from V and 4 bases from J, with 11 bases between. The germline CDR1 and CDR2 sequences are SGHAT and FQDESV (reference sequence). The CDR3 nucleotides are TGTGCCAGCAGCTTTCCTCACGAGGCAGATACGCAGTATTTT. Protein sequence: CASSFPHEADTQYF.

The rearrangement joins TRBV30 to TRBJ1-5; 9 bases line up with TRBD1. Germline loops: CDR1 GTSNPN, CDR2 SVGIG (reference sequence). This CDR3 contains 13 residues. V gave up 7 bases and J gave up 7 bases; unmatched junction bases: 8. CDR3 region: CASSQGALQPQHF. CDR3 sequence (DNA): TGTGCCTCCTCACAGGGGGCATTACAGCCCCAGCATTTT.

This clone was seen a few times. V usage is TRBV12-3 or TRBV12-4 and J usage is TRBJ2-5; TRBD1 agrees at 9 bases. J lost 7 bases, V lost 5 bases, and 5 bases had no gene match. The CDR3 spans 13 residues. The DNA of the CDR3 is TGTGCCAGCAGTCGCGACAGGGGGGTGACCCAGTACTTC. Translated: CASSRDRGVTQYF.

This sequence joins TRBV15 and TRBJ1-2; D remains unclear. Trimming removed 0 bases at V and 4 bases at J, with 9 bases between. Germline-derived CDR1 and CDR2 are LNHNV and YYDKDF (reference sequence). The CDR3 loop spans 14 amino acids. In DNA, the CDR3 is TGTGCCACCAGCAGAGATGCGCGGGCCTATGGCTACACCTTC. It specifies CATSRDARAYGYTF. Drawing the rest from reference TRBV15 and TRBJ1-2, the complete variable domain is DAMVIQNPRYQVTQFGKPVTLSCSQTLNHNVMYWYQQKSSQAPKLLFHYYDKDFNNEADTPDNFQSRRPNTSFCFLDIRSPGLGDTAMYLCATSRDARAYGYTFGSGTRLTVV.

This clone has just a few counts. The rearrangement links TRBV30 to TRBJ1-2, with D tentatively TRBD1 (5 bases). Germline CDR1 GTSNPN, CDR2 SVGIG (reference sequence). V gave up 8 bases and J gave up 12 bases, with 22 bases separating them. CDR3 length: 12 amino acids. CDR3 region: CAARGDGGRDTF. CDR3 DNA: TGTGCCGCTCGGGGGGATGGGGGTCGGGACACCTTC.